This T cell receptor beta chain was retrieved from a study of blood T cell repertoires in COVID-19. Study summary: Both acute and convalescent COVID-19 samples were obtained from the United States, Italy and Spain. T cells, B-cell-depleted T cells, or PBMCs supplied cDNA or gDNA.

Per germline, CDR1 LGHDT and CDR2 YNNKEL (reference sequence). The CDR3 length is 13 residues. V trimming: 4 bases; J trimming: 9 bases; junction bases outside the gene matches: 6. This study enrolled people aged about 18 to 90 from approximately 24 US geographic areas. Per the study methods: For nucleated cells, counts were estimated from reference gene primer amplification. Method: immunoSEQ multiplex PCR; TCRdb's copy keeps in-frame clones and lacks some. That table supplies the V and J calls and clone size; D and trimming were determined from the DNA. Of hundreds of thousands of clones listed, around 90% are singletons.

This chain uses TRBV3-1 (or the pseudogene TRBV3-2) with TRBJ2-1; 7 bases match TRBD2. The TCR comes from a woman aged 40 to 50 who had recovered from COVID-19. The sequenced material came from PBMCs or T cells enriched from blood (not recorded which). CDR3 loop: CASSPGTNLEQFF. CDR3 DNA: TGTGCCAGCAGCCCCGGGACTAACCTTGAGCAGTTCTTC.